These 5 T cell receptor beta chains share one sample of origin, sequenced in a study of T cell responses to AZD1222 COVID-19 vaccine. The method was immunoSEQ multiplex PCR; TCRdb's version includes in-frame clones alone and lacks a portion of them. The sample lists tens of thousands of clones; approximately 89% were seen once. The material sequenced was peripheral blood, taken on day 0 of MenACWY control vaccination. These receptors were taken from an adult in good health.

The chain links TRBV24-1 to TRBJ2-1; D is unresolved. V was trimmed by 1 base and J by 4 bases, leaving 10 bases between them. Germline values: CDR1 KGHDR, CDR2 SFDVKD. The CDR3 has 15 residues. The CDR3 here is CATSDFHLGYNEQFF. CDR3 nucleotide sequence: TGTGCCACCAGTGATTTCCACCTTGGGTACAATGAGCAGTTCTTC.

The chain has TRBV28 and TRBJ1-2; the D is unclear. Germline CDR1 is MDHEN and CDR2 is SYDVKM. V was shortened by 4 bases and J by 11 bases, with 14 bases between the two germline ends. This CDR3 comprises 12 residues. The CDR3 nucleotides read TGTGCCAGCAGTTATACGGGCCCCAGGTACACCTTC. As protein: CASSYTGPRYTF.

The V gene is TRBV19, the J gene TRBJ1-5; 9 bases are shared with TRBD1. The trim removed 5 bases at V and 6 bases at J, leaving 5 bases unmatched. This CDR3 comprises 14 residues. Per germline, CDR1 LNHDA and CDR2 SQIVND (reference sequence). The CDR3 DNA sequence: TGTGCCAGTAGTCCGACAGGGGGTGGTCAGCCCCAGCATTTT. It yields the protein CASSPTGGGQPQHF.

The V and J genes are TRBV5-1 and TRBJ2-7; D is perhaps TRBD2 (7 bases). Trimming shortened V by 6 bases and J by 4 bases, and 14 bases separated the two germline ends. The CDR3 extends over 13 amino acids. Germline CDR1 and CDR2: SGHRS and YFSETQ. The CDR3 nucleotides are TGCGCCAGCAAATTGGGAGGGGGTTACGAGCAGTACTTC. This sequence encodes CASKLGGGYEQYF.

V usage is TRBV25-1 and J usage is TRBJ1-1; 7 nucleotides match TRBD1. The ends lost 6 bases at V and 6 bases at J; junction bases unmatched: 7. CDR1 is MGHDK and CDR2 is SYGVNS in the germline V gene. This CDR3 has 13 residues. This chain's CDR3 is CASREGGIPEAFF. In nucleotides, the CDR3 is TGTGCCAGCAGAGAAGGGGGCATTCCTGAAGCTTTCTTT.